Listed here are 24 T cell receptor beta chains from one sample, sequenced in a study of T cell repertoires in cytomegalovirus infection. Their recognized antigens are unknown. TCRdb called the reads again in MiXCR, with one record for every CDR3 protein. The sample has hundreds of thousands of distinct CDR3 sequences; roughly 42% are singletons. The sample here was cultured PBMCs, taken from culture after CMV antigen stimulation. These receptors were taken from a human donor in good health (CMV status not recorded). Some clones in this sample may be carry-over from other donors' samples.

CDR3 residues: CASSSLKGARETQYF. CDR3 DNA: TGTGCCAGCAGTAGTTTAAAGGGGGCGCGAGAGACCCAGTACTTC. The rearrangement uses TRBV27 and TRBJ2-5, with 7 nucleotides matching TRBD1. The CDR3 has 15 amino acids. Germline CDR1 reads MNHEY; CDR2 reads SMNVEV (reference sequence). V gave up 5 bases and J gave up 4 bases; unmatched junction bases: 10.

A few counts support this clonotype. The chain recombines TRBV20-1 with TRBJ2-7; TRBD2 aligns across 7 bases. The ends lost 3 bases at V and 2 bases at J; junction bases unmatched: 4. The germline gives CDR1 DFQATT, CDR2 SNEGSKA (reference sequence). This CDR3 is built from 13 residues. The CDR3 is CSASSLAAYEQYF. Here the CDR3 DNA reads TGCAGTGCTAGTAGTCTAGCGGCCTACGAGCAGTACTTC.

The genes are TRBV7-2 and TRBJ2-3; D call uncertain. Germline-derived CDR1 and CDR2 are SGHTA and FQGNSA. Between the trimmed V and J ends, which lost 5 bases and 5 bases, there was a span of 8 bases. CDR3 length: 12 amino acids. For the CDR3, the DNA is TGTGCCAGCAGCCTTTCTATAGATACGCAGTATTTT. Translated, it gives CASSLSIDTQYF.

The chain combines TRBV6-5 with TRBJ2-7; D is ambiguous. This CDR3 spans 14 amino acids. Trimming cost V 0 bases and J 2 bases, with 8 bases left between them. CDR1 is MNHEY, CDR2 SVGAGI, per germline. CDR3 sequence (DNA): TGTGCCAGCAGTTACTCCTCGGAGACCTACGAGCAGTACTTC. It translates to CASSYSSETYEQYF.

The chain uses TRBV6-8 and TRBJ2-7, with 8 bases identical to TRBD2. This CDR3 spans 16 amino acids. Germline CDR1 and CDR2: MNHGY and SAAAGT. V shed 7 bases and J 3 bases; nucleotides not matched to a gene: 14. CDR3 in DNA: TGTGCCAGCACCCCGAGGGCGGGGGGCCCCTACTACGAGCAGTACTTC. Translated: CASTPRAGGPYYEQYF.

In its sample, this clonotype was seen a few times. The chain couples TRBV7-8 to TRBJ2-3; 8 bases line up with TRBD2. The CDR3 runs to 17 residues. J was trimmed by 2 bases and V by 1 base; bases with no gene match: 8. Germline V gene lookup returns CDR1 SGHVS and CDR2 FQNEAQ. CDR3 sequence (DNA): TGTGCCAGCAGCTTAGTGAGATCGGGGGGGCTCACAGATACGCAGTATTTT. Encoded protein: CASSLVRSGGLTDTQYF. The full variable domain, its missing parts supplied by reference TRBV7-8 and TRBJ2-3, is GAGVSQSPRYKVAKRGQDVALRCDPISGHVSLFWYQQALGQGPEFLTYFQNEAQLDKSGLPSDRFFAERPEGSVSTLKIQRTQQEDSAVYLCASSLVRSGGLTDTQYFGPGTRLTVL.

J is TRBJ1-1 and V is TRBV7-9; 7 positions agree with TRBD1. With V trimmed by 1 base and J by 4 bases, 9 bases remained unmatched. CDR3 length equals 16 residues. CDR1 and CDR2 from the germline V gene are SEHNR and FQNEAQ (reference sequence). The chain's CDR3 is CASSLEGIQGTTEAFF. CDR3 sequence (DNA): TGTGCCAGCAGCTTAGAGGGGATACAGGGGACCACTGAAGCTTTCTTT.

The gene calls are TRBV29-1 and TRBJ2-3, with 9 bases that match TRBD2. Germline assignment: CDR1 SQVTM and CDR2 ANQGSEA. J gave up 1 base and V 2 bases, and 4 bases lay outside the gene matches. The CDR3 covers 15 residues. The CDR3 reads CSVERTSVGTDTQYF. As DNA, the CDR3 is TGCAGCGTTGAAAGGACTAGCGTAGGCACAGATACGCAGTATTTT.

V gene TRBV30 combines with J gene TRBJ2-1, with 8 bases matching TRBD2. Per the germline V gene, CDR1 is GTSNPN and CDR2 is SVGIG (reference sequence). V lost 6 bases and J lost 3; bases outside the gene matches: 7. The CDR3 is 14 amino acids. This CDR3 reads CACDSGTSYNEQFF. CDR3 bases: TGTGCCTGTGACTCCGGGACTAGCTACAATGAGCAGTTCTTC.

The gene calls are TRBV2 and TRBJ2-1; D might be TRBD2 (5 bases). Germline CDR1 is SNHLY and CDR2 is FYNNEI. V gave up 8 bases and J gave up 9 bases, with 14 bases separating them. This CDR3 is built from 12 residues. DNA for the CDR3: TGTGCCAGCTGTCCTAGCCCTCCTGAGCAGTTCTTC. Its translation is CASCPSPPEQFF.

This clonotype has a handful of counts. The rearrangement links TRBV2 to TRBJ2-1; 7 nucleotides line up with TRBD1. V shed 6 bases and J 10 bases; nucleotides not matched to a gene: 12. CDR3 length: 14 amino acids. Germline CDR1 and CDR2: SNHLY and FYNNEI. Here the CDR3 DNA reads TGTGCCAGCAGAAATAACAGGGGATTGGGGGAGCAGTTCTTC. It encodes CASRNNRGLGEQFF. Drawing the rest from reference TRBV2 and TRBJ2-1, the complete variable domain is EPEVTQTPSHQVTQMGQEVILRCVPISNHLYFYWYRQILGQKVEFLVSFYNNEISEKSEIFDDQFSVERPDGSNFTLKIRSTKLEDSAMYFCASRNNRGLGEQFFGPGTRLTVL.

This chain's CDR3 is CSARSPGYNSPLHF. The CDR3 bases are TGCAGTGCTAGGTCCCCGGGCTATAATTCACCCCTCCACTTT. The J gene is TRBJ1-6, the V gene TRBV20-1; D gene uncertain. V lost 3 bases to trimming and J lost 3 bases, with 9 bases between them. There are 14 residues in the CDR3. CDR1 and CDR2 from the germline V gene are DFQATT and SNEGSKA (reference sequence).

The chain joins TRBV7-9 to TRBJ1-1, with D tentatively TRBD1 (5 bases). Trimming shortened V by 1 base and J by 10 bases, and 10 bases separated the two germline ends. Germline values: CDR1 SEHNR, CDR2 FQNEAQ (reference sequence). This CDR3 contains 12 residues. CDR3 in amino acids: CASSLVGGRAFF. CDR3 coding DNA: TGTGCCAGCAGCTTAGTGGGGGGAAGAGCTTTCTTT.

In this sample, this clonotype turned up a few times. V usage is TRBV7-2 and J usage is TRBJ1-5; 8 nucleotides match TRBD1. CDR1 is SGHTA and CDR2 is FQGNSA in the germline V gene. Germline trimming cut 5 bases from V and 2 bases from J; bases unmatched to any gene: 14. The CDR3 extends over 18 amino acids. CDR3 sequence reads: CASSKAGTGLFGNQPQHF. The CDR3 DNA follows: TGTGCCAGCAGCAAAGCCGGGACAGGACTTTTTGGCAATCAGCCCCAGCATTTT.

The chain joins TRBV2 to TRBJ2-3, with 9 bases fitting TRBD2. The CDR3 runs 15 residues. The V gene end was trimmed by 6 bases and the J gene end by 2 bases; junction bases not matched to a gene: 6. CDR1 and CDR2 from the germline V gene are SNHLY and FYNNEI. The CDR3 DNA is TGTGCCAGCAGGCTGACTAGCGGCTACACAGATACGCAGTATTTT. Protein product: CASRLTSGYTDTQYF.

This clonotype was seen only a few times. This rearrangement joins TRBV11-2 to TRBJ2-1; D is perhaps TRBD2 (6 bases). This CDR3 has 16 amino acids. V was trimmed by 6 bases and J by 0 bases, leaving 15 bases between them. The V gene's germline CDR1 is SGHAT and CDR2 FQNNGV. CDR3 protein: CASSRRGLSSYNEQFF. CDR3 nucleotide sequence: TGTGCCAGCAGTCGGAGGGGCTTGAGCTCCTACAATGAGCAGTTCTTC.

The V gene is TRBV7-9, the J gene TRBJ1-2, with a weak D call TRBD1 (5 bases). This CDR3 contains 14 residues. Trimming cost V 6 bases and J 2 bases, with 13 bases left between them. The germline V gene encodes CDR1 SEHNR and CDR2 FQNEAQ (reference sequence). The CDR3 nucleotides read TGTGCCAGCAGTACCGGGACCGAAAACTATGGCTACACCTTC. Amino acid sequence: CASSTGTENYGYTF.

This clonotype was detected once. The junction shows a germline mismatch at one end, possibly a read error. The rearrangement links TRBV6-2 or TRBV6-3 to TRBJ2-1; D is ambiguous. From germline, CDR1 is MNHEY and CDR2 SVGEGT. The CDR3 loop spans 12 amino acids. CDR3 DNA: TGTGCCAGCAGTTACTCCCCTAAGGAGCATTTCTTC. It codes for CASSYSPKEHFF.

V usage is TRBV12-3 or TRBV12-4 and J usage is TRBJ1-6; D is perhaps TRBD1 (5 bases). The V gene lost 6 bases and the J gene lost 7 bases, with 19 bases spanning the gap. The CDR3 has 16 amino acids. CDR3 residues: CASRLWTSSGNSPLHF. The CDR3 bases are TGTGCCAGCAGGTTATGGACATCAAGTGGGAATTCACCCCTCCACTTT.

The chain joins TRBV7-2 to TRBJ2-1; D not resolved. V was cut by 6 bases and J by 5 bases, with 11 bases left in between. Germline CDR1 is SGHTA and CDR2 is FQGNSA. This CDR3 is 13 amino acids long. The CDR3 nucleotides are TGTGCCAGCAGGGCCGGGTCAAACAATGAGCAGTTCTTC. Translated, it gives CASRAGSNNEQFF.

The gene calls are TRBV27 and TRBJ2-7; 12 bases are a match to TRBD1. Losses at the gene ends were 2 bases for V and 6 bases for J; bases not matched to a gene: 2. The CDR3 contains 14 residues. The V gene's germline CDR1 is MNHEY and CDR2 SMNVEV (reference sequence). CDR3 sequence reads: CASSLGTGGFEQYF. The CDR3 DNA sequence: TGTGCCAGCAGTTTAGGGACAGGGGGCTTCGAGCAGTACTTC.

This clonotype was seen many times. The CDR3 bases are TGTGCCAGCAGCGCAACAGGCTTACAAGCTTTCTTT. Translating it yields CASSATGLQAFF. The chain joins TRBV7-2 to TRBJ1-1, with a possible D match to TRBD1 (5 bases). The V end was cut by 5 bases, the J end by 9 bases, with 13 bases between. This CDR3 has 12 amino acids. Germline V gene data show CDR1 as SGHTA and CDR2 as FQGNSA.

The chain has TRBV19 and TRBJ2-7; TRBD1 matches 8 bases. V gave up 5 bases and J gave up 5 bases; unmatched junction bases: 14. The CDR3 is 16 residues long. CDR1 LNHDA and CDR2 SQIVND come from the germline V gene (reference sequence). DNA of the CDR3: TGTGCCAGTAGTTCACCCTCGGACAGGGCTCCCAACGAGCAGTACTTC. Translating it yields CASSSPSDRAPNEQYF.

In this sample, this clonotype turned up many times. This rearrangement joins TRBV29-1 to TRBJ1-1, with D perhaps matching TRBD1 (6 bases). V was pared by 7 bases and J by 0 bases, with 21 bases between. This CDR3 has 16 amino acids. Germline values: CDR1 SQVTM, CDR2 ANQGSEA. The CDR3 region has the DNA TGCAGCGCCTCGACAGGTTTCTCTTTCATGAACACTGAAGCTTTCTTT. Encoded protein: CSASTGFSFMNTEAFF. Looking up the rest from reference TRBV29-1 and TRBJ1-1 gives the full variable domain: SAVISQKPSRDICQRGTSLTIQCQVDSQVTMMFWYRQQPGQSLTLIATANQGSEATYESGFVIDKFPISRPNLTFSTLTVSNMSPEDSSIYLCSASTGFSFMNTEAFFGQGTRLTVV.